This T cell receptor (beta chain) was recorded in a study of OX40 agonist ivuxolimab in advanced cancers. Study-wide results and limits: Certain nonresponders likewise exhibited a low normalized T-cell clonal expansion. The study found that CD8+ T cells averaged more expanded clones than CD4+.

V lost 6 bases, J lost 7 bases, and 12 bases stayed unmatched. The CDR3 loop spans 16 amino acids. The germline CDR1 and CDR2 sequences are SGHRS and YFSETQ. To note about this clone: Antigen: not known.

The table came from immunoSEQ multiplex PCR; TCRdb's copy has only in-frame clones and leaves some out. The sample yields approximately 18,000 clones, 70% to 75% seen once. V and J are TRBV5-1 and TRBJ1-6, with TRBD1 matching 8 bases. The clonotype originates from an adult with an advanced solid tumor such as melanoma, head and neck, liver or kidney cancer. Sequences were derived from CD4+ or CD8+ T cells sorted from blood, sampled in a trial of the OX40 agonist ivuxolimab. In DNA, the CDR3 is TGCGCCAGCACCCCACAGGGGGACTCCGCCAATTCACCCCTCCACTTT. Translation gives CASTPQGDSANSPLHF.